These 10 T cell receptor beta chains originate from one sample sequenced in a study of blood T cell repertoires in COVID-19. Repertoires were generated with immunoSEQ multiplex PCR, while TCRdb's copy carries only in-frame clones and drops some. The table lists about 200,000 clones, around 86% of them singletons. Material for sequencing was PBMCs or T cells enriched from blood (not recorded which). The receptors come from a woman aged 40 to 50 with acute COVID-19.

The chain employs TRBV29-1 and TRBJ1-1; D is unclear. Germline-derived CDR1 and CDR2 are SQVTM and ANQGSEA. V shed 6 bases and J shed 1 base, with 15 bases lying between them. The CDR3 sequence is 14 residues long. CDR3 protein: CSVADPERNTEAFF. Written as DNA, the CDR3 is TGCAGCGTCGCAGACCCGGAGAGGAACACTGAAGCTTTCTTT.

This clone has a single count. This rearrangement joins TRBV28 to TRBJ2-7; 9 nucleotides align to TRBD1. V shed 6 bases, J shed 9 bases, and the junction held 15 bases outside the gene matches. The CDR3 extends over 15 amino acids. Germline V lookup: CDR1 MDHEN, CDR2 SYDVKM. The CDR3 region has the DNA TGTGCCAGCAGCGCACAAACAGGGGGCAATGACGGGCAGTACTTC. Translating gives CASSAQTGGNDGQYF.

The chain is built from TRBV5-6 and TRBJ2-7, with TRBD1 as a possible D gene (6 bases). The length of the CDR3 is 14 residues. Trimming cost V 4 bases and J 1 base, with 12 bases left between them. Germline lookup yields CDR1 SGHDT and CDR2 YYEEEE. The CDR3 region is CASSPIDRSYEQYF. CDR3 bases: TGTGCCAGCAGCCCAATCGACAGGTCCTACGAGCAGTACTTC.

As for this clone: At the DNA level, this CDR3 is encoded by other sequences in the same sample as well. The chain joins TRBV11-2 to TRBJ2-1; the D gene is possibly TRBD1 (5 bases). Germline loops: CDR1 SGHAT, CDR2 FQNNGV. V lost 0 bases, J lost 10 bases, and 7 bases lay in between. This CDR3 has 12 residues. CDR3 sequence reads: CASSLDRAEQFF. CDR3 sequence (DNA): TGTGCCAGCAGCTTAGACAGGGCAGAGCAGTTCTTC.

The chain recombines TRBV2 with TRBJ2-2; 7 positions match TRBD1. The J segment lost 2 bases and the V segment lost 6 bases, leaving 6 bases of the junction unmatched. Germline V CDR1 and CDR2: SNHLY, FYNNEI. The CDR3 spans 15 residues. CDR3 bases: TGTGCCAGCAGGCTGACAGGGACCAACACCGGGGAGCTGTTTTTT. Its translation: CASRLTGTNTGELFF.

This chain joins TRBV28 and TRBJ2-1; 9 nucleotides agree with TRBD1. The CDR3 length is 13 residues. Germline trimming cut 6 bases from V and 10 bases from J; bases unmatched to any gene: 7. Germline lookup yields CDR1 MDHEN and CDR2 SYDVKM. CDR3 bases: TGTGCCAGCAGCCCGGGACAGGGTAGAGAGCAGTTCTTC. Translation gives CASSPGQGREQFF.

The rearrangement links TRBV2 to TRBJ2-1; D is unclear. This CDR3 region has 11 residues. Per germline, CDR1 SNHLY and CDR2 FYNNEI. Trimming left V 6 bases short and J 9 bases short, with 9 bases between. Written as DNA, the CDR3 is TGTGCCAGCAGGGTAGCAAGTGAGCAGTTCTTC. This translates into CASRVASEQFF.

The CDR3, as DNA: TGTGCCAGCAGTTCTGACACCTCCTACGAGCAGTACTTC. Encoded protein: CASSSDTSYEQYF. The rearrangement uses TRBV6-5 and TRBJ2-7; no reliable D call. The V gene's germline CDR1 is MNHEY and CDR2 SVGAGI. This CDR3 is built from 13 residues. Trimming cost V 4 bases and J 0 bases, with 7 bases left between them.

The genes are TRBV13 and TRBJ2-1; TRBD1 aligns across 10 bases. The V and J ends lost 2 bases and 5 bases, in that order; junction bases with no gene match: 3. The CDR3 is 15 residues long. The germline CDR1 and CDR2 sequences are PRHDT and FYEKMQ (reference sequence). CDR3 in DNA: TGTGCCAGCAGCTTATTCGGGACAGGGGACAATGAGCAGTTCTTC. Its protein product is CASSLFGTGDNEQFF.

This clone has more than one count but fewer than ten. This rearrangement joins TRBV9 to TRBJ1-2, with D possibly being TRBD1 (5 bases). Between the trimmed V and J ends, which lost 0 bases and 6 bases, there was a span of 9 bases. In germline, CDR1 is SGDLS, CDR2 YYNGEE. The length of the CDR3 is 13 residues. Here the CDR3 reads CASSVVQGNGYTF. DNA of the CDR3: TGTGCCAGCAGCGTAGTCCAGGGAAATGGCTACACCTTC. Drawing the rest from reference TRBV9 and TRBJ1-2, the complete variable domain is DSGVTQTPKHLITATGQRVTLRCSPRSGDLSVYWYQQSLDQGLQFLIQYYNGEERAKGNILERFSAQQFPDLHSELNLSSLELGDSALYFCASSVVQGNGYTFGSGTRLTVV.